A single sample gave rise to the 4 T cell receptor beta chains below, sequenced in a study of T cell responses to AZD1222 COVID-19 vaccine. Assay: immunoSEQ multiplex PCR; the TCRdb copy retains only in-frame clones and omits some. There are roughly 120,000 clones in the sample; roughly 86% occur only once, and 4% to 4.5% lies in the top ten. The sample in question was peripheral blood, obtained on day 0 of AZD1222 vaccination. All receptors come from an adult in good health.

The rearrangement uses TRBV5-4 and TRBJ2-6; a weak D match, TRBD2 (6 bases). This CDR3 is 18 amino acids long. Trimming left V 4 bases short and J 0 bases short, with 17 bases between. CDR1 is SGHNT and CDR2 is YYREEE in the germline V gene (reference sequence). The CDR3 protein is CASSPPGLPSSGANVLTF. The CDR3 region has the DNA TGTGCCAGCAGCCCGCCGGGACTCCCGAGCTCTGGGGCCAACGTCCTGACTTTC.

CDR3 sequence (DNA): TGTGCCAGCAGTTACCCCGGACAGGGGGGTGAAAAACTGTTTTTT. Amino acid sequence: CASSYPGQGGEKLFF. This chain links TRBV6-5 with TRBJ1-4; TRBD1 agrees at 10 bases. V lost 2 bases to trimming and J lost 7 bases; unmatched junction nucleotides: 4. There are 15 residues in the CDR3. CDR1 is MNHEY, CDR2 SVGAGI, per germline.

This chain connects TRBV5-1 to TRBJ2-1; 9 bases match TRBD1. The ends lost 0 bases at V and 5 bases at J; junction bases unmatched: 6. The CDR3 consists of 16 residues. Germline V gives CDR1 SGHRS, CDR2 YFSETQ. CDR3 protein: CASSLAPGQGNNEQFF. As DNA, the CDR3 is TGCGCCAGCAGCTTGGCCCCGGGACAGGGTAACAATGAGCAGTTCTTC.

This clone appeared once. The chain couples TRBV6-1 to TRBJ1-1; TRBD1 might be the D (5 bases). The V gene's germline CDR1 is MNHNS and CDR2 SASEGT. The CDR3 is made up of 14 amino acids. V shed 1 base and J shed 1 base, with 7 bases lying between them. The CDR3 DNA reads TGTGCCAGCAGTGAAGACAGGAGGAACACTGAAGCTTTCTTT. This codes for CASSEDRRNTEAFF.